This TCR beta chain comes out of a study of metastatic and nonmetastatic thyroid tumors. No patient received treatment before thyroid surgery. This clone has ten or more counts. In the original processing: To classify distant metastasis in papillary thyroid cancer, a model was built from CDR3 differences across clinicopathological groups. TCRdb used MiXCR to call clones anew from the PCR reads. TCRdb assigned the V and J calls; the authors' analysis was not used. The profile covers fewer than 55,000 clones, with roughly 15% appearing a single time and about 20% taken by the ten largest. Germline lookup yields CDR1 SNHLY and CDR2 FYNNEI. This CDR3 has 14 residues. V was pared by 7 bases and J by 8 bases, with 9 bases of the junction left unmatched.

V usage is TRBV2 and J usage is TRBJ2-2, with 8 bases lining up with TRBD2. This receptor was obtained from a female donor with papillary thyroid cancer or a benign thyroid nodule (not recorded which). Some clones in this sample may be carry-over from other donors' samples. The sequencing sample was made of blood. The CDR3 sequence: CASKALAGEGELFF. For the CDR3, the DNA is TGTGCCAGCAAGGCTCTAGCGGGTGAGGGGGAGCTGTTTTTT.